This TCR beta chain was profiled in a study of tumor-infiltrating lymphocytes in primary liver carcinoma. Concerning this clonotype itself: As yet, its antigen is unknown. Mismatch with germline at one junction end may stem from a read error.

This CDR3 spans 15 amino acids. CDR1 is MNHEY, CDR2 SVGAGI, per germline. Co-extracting RNA and DNA was done with roughly 17-34 mg of unsorted bulk tissue as input. Broader study findings: Researchers found tumor-adjacent and tumor-blood pairs overlapped less than tumor region pairs.

Using a constant-region primer together with ProtoScript II reverse transcriptase, TCR beta cDNA was made from 500 ng of total RNA. Three nested multiplex PCR rounds, a slightly modified ARM-PCR, produced the libraries for TCR beta. The first two PCR rounds used TRBV1-TRBV30 forward primers with a C-beta reverse primer, around 10 cycles each. Each CDR3 protein gets one entry after TCRdb re-called the multiplex PCR reads with MiXCR. Of about 21,000 distinct CDR3 sequences in the sample, approximately 79% were seen once. Input material: liver tumor tissue from sampling region 1. Subset of the sample: tumor region T1, superior pole. This TCR was recovered from a woman aged 30 to 39 with primary liver carcinoma and hepatitis B virus infection. This chain uses TRBV6-5 with TRBJ2-7, with D possibly matching TRBD2 (5 bases). CDR3 DNA sequence: TGTGCCAGCAGTTACGAGGGCAGCAGCTCCTACGATCAGTACTTC. As protein: CASSYEGSSSYDQYF.